These 16 T cell receptor beta chains came from one sample sequenced in a study of cytomegalovirus exposure and HLA in healthy donors. The PCR employed 60 Vbeta primers together with 13 Jbeta primers. Only in-frame clones appear in the TCRdb table, and some are missing; sequencing was by immunoSEQ multiplex PCR. The sample yields roughly 97,000 clones, roughly four fifths seen once. Sequencing used PBMCs. The receptors stem from a man aged 35 to 55 in good health and CMV-seropositive.

The rearrangement uses TRBV7-9 and TRBJ2-2; a weak D match, TRBD1 (7 bases). The CDR3 has 13 amino acids. V lost 5 bases and J 5 bases, leaving 9 bases between the germline ends. In germline, CDR1 is SEHNR, CDR2 FQNEAQ (reference sequence). The CDR3, as DNA: TGTGCCAGCAGCCCAGGGGGGACCGGGGAGCTGTTTTTT. Translated: CASSPGGTGELFF.

V and J are TRBV5-1 and TRBJ2-5; no clear D gene. From germline, CDR1 is SGHRS and CDR2 YFSETQ. V was clipped by 3 bases and J by 1 base, with 16 bases between them. This CDR3 spans 16 amino acids. DNA for the CDR3: TGCGCCAGCAGCTCTCTTAGCTCACCGATCCAAGAGACCCAGTACTTC. It yields the protein CASSSLSSPIQETQYF.

This clone occurred a few times. The rearrangement links TRBV10-3 to TRBJ1-4; possibly TRBD1 for D (6 bases). The CDR3 is 14 amino acids. Trimming shortened V by 3 bases and J by 5 bases, and 10 bases separated the two germline ends. Germline CDR1 and CDR2: ENHRY and SYGVKD. The CDR3 sequence: CAISDGTGNEKLFF. CDR3 coding DNA: TGTGCCATCAGTGATGGTACAGGGAATGAAAAACTGTTTTTT.

V usage is TRBV5-4 and J usage is TRBJ1-4; D perhaps matches TRBD1 (5 bases). Germline assignment: CDR1 SGHNT and CDR2 YYREEE (reference sequence). CDR3 length equals 16 residues. V shed 4 bases and J shed 5 bases, with 18 bases lying between them. CDR3 DNA sequence: TGTGCCAGCAGCCCAGGAGGGGCCCCGGGAAATGAAAAACTGTTTTTT. The encoded protein is CASSPGGAPGNEKLFF.

This clone was counted only a few times. The genes are TRBV6-5 and TRBJ2-3; TRBD2 matches 7 bases. The V segment lost 7 bases and the J segment 2 bases; nucleotides outside the gene matches: 9. CDR3 length: 15 residues. Germline CDR1 reads MNHEY; CDR2 reads SVGAGI. The CDR3 coding sequence is TGTGCCAGCACTAGCGGAACACTTCTCACAGATACGCAGTATTTT. This gives the protein CASTSGTLLTDTQYF.

The J gene is TRBJ2-2, the V gene TRBV5-4; 12 bases agree with TRBD2. J gave up 4 bases and V 5 bases, and 3 bases lay outside the gene matches. The CDR3 has 15 amino acids. Germline V lookup: CDR1 SGHNT, CDR2 YYREEE (reference sequence). The CDR3 nucleotides read TGTGCCAGCAGGGCACTAGCGGGGGGCACCGGGGAGCTGTTTTTT. Amino acids: CASRALAGGTGELFF.

This clone was seen once. This rearrangement joins TRBV19 to TRBJ2-5, with TRBD1 identical over 7 bases. TRBJ2-7 explains the end of the DNA better; the J call may be wrong. The CDR3 loop spans 15 amino acids. Germline V lookup: CDR1 LNHDA, CDR2 SQIVND (reference sequence). CDR3: CASSLGQGVSYEQYF. For the CDR3, the DNA is TGTGCCAGTAGTCTCGGGCAGGGGGTCTCCTACGAGCAGTACTTC.

J is TRBJ2-2 and V is TRBV19, with 9 bases aligning to TRBD2. Germline assignment: CDR1 LNHDA and CDR2 SQIVND (reference sequence). The length of the CDR3 is 12 residues. Losses at the gene ends were 10 bases for V and 7 bases for J; bases not matched to a gene: 4. The CDR3 DNA reads TGTGCCACCAATAGCGGGAGCGGGGAGCTGTTTTTT. It is translated as CATNSGSGELFF.

This clone is a singleton in its sample. The V and J genes are TRBV27 and TRBJ2-7, with 8 bases that match TRBD1. Germline CDR1 and CDR2: MNHEY and SMNVEV (reference sequence). CDR3 length: 13 residues. The V gene end was trimmed by 4 bases and the J gene end by 5 bases; junction bases not matched to a gene: 4. CDR3 region: CASSSTGAHEQYF. As DNA, the CDR3 is TGTGCCAGCAGTTCGACAGGGGCCCACGAGCAGTACTTC.

The CDR3 region is CASNRDTDTQYF. CDR3 in DNA: TGTGCCAGCAACCGAGACACAGATACGCAGTATTTT. V usage is TRBV5-4 and J usage is TRBJ2-3; D is unclear. Germline V gives CDR1 SGHNT, CDR2 YYREEE (reference sequence). V was shortened by 6 bases and J by 2 bases, with 7 bases between the two germline ends. The CDR3 sequence is 12 residues long.

This sequence joins TRBV29-1 and TRBJ2-4; possible D gene TRBD1, 6 bases. Germline-derived CDR1 and CDR2 are SQVTM and ANQGSEA. The CDR3 contains 14 residues. Trimming cost V 5 bases and J 4 bases, with 15 bases left between them. Here the CDR3 DNA reads TGCAGCGTTCTTGAGGCCAGGGGTAAAAACATTCAGTACTTC. This sequence encodes CSVLEARGKNIQYF.

This rearrangement joins TRBV5-4 to TRBJ2-2; D may be TRBD2 (6 bases). Looked up from germline, CDR1 is SGHNT and CDR2 is YYREEE (reference sequence). With 0 bases removed from V and 0 bases from J, the gap between germline ends came to 15 bases. The CDR3 sequence is 18 residues long. The chain's CDR3 is CASSLGLARSANTGELFF. For the CDR3, the DNA is TGTGCCAGCAGCTTGGGGCTAGCGAGGAGCGCGAACACCGGGGAGCTGTTTTTT.

V and J are TRBV6-6 and TRBJ1-6, with TRBD1 matching over 7 bases. Looked up from germline, CDR1 is MNHNY and CDR2 is SVGAGI (reference sequence). The CDR3 runs 14 residues. V dropped 0 bases and J dropped 7; count of bases not matched to a gene: 0. The CDR3 bases are TGTGCCAGCAGTTACTCGGGACAGAATTCACCCCTCCACTTT. Encoded protein: CASSYSGQNSPLHF.

The chain links TRBV5-4 to TRBJ2-1, with 10 bases fitting TRBD2. This CDR3 has 15 residues. The trim removed 1 base at V and 10 bases at J, leaving 8 bases unmatched. The germline V gene encodes CDR1 SGHNT and CDR2 YYREEE (reference sequence). As DNA, the CDR3 is TGTGCCAGCAGCTTGACTAGCGGGGCCTATCAGGAGCAGTTCTTC. Residues: CASSLTSGAYQEQFF.

The chain joins TRBV5-6 to TRBJ1-4, with TRBD1 matching over 11 bases. CDR1 is SGHDT, CDR2 YYEEEE, per germline. The CDR3 is made up of 15 amino acids. V lost 1 base and J lost 8; bases outside the gene matches: 4. The CDR3 is CASSLRGQGDEKLFF. The DNA of the CDR3 is TGTGCCAGCAGCTTGAGGGGACAGGGGGACGAAAAACTGTTTTTT.

The V call is TRBV5-1, the J call TRBJ1-4; TRBD1 aligns across 7 bases. The V and J ends lost 4 bases and 5 bases, in that order; junction bases with no gene match: 11. The CDR3 runs 16 residues. Germline-derived CDR1 and CDR2 are SGHRS and YFSETQ. This chain's CDR3 is CASSPPGGRGNEKLFF. CDR3 nucleotide sequence: TGCGCCAGCAGCCCCCCAGGGGGAAGGGGAAATGAAAAACTGTTTTTT. Filled out from reference TRBV5-1 and TRBJ1-4, the complete variable domain reads KAGVTQTPRYLIKTRGQQVTLSCSPISGHRSVSWYQQTPGQGLQFLFEYFSETQRNKGNFPGRFSGRQFSNSRSEMNVSTLELGDSALYLCASSPPGGRGNEKLFFGSGTQLSVL.